A single sample gave rise to the 28 T cell receptor beta chains below, sequenced in a study of shared clonotypes between healthy human individuals (dated by TCRdb to 2020 to 2021). CD8 naive samples were obtained by positive selection for CCR7 among CD45RO-negative cells, yielding a CD45RA+CCR7+ population from which TemRA cells were excluded. Library preparation was by the immunoSEQ multiplex PCR assay. TCRdb took this table from immuneACCESS and kept in-frame rearrangements with V and J called. Such tables lack part of the clones; where checked against another copy, unresolved V genes explain under half of the gap, and the rest is unexplained. The sample includes roughly 2,000,000 clones, with 85% to 95% observed a single time. The top ten clones comprise about 1.7% of the sample. Sequenced input: naive CD8+ T cells from PBMCs. Read against the paper, the sample's cell subset or site label means: CD45RA+CCR7+. Every receptor here comes from a man aged 18 to 30 in good health. Some clones in this sample may be carry-over from other donors' samples.

As DNA, the CDR3 is TGTGCCAGCAGCTGGTGGACTAGCGGGTCGCCGGATACGCAGTATTTT. Translating it yields CASSWWTSGSPDTQYF. The chain has TRBV5-4 and TRBJ2-3; 11 bases agree with TRBD2. The ends lost 3 bases at V and 6 bases at J; junction bases unmatched: 9. The CDR3 covers 16 residues. The germline V gene encodes CDR1 SGHNT and CDR2 YYREEE (reference sequence).

The chain couples TRBV7-9 to TRBJ1-1; no definite D call. Germline loops: CDR1 SEHNR, CDR2 FQNEAQ (reference sequence). The V gene lost 5 bases and the J gene lost 0 bases, with 13 bases spanning the gap. The CDR3 loop spans 15 amino acids. CDR3 nucleotides: TGTGCCAGCAGCCTCCTGGGTGAAATGAACACTGAAGCTTTCTTT. This sequence encodes CASSLLGEMNTEAFF.

The chain uses TRBV5-5 and TRBJ1-2; 11 bases line up with TRBD1. This CDR3 region has 15 residues. Germline lookup yields CDR1 SGHKS and CDR2 YYEKEE (reference sequence). V lost 3 bases and J lost 6; bases outside the gene matches: 7. CDR3: CASSYSDRGPDGYTF. CDR3 DNA sequence: TGTGCCAGCAGCTATTCGGACAGGGGGCCGGATGGCTACACCTTC.

The chain employs TRBV5-4 and TRBJ2-7, with 9 bases identical to TRBD2. The length of the CDR3 is 15 residues. Trimming cost V 1 base and J 6 bases; bases outside gene matches: 8. CDR1 is SGHNT and CDR2 is YYREEE in the germline V gene (reference sequence). Written as DNA, the CDR3 is TGTGCCAGCAGCTTGTTAGCGGGAGCCCAAGCCGAGCAGTACTTC. Translating it yields CASSLLAGAQAEQYF.

The V and J genes are TRBV9 and TRBJ2-3; 7 nucleotides agree with TRBD1. The CDR3 has 17 amino acids. The germline V gene has CDR1 SGDLS and CDR2 YYNGEE. Trimming at V came to 3 bases and at J to 1 base, leaving 11 bases not matched to a gene. The CDR3 loop is CASSANHRGRGTDTQYF. The DNA for the CDR3 is TGTGCCAGCAGCGCTAACCACAGGGGACGCGGCACAGATACGCAGTATTTT.

The chain carries TRBV10-3 and TRBJ2-7; 16 bases are shared with TRBD2. With V trimmed by 0 bases and J by 3 bases, 8 bases remained unmatched. CDR3 size: 19 residues. Germline CDR1 is ENHRY and CDR2 is SYGVKD. The CDR3 DNA is TGTGCCATCAGTGAGTCCGGGACTAGCGGGAGGGCTATAGGCTACGAGCAGTACTTC. Translated, it gives CAISESGTSGRAIGYEQYF.

The chain employs TRBV4-2 and TRBJ2-3; D is ambiguous. V gave up 2 bases and J gave up 2 bases, with 8 bases separating them. CDR3 length: 14 residues. Germline CDR1 LGHNA, CDR2 YNFKEQ. For the CDR3, the DNA is TGTGCCAGCAGCCAAAAAGCGAACACAGATACGCAGTATTTT. Residues: CASSQKANTDTQYF.

The gene calls are TRBV5-6 and TRBJ2-3; D is possibly TRBD2 (6 bases). V was clipped by 0 bases and J by 8 bases, with 10 bases between them. The CDR3 runs 13 residues. The germline V gene encodes CDR1 SGHDT and CDR2 YYEEEE. The CDR3 sequence: CASSLAGGATQYF. CDR3 sequence (DNA): TGTGCCAGCAGCTTGGCTGGAGGGGCTACGCAGTATTTT.

V is TRBV6-4 and J is TRBJ2-1, with a possible D match to TRBD1 (6 bases). V was trimmed by 6 bases and J by 5 bases, leaving 14 bases between them. The germline V gene encodes CDR1 MRHNA and CDR2 SNTAGT. This CDR3 contains 14 residues. CDR3 DNA sequence: TGTGCCAGCAGAATGGCAGGGGCTGACAATGAGCAGTTCTTC. Translation: CASRMAGADNEQFF.

The rearrangement links TRBV27 to TRBJ1-5; D is unresolved. Trimming removed 5 bases at V and 2 bases at J, with 10 bases between. This CDR3 has 14 amino acids. Germline V gives CDR1 MNHEY, CDR2 SMNVEV (reference sequence). The CDR3 protein is CASSPLTGNQPQHF. DNA for the CDR3: TGTGCCAGCAGTCCCCTCACGGGCAATCAGCCCCAGCATTTT.

The rearrangement uses TRBV4-2 and TRBJ1-3, with unresolved D. Germline assignment: CDR1 LGHNA and CDR2 YNFKEQ. V lost 1 base and J 2 bases, leaving 3 bases between the germline ends. The CDR3 extends over 13 amino acids. The CDR3 nucleotides read TGTGCCAGCAGCCAAGTAGCTGGAAACACCATATATTTT. The encoded protein is CASSQVAGNTIYF.

The chain carries TRBV28 and TRBJ2-3, with D possibly called TRBD1 or TRBD2 (6 bases each). The germline CDR1 and CDR2 sequences are MDHEN and SYDVKM. This CDR3 has 15 residues. The V end was cut by 5 bases, the J end by 6 bases, with 18 bases between. CDR3 region: CASSGGQGMIDTQYF. The CDR3 DNA reads as TGTGCCAGCAGTGGGGGGCAGGGCATGATCGATACGCAGTATTTT. Filled out from reference TRBV28 and TRBJ2-3, the complete variable domain reads DVKVTQSSRYLVKRTGEKVFLECVQDMDHENMFWYRQDPGLGLRLIYFSYDVKMKEKGDIPEGYSVSREKKERFSLILESASTNQTSMYLCASSGGQGMIDTQYFGPGTRLTVL.

The rearrangement joins TRBV30 to TRBJ1-1, with 9 nucleotides matching TRBD1. The junction had 10 bases not matched to a gene; V was cut back by 3 bases and J by 5 bases. CDR3 length: 15 amino acids. From germline, CDR1 is GTSNPN and CDR2 SVGIG (reference sequence). The CDR3 loop is CAWSTGDREWTEAFF. CDR3 nucleotide sequence: TGTGCCTGGAGCACCGGGGACAGGGAATGGACTGAAGCTTTCTTT.

This chain joins TRBV9 and TRBJ2-7, with 8 nucleotides matching TRBD1. The CDR3 is made up of 15 amino acids. V lost 3 bases, J lost 5 bases, and 10 bases stayed unmatched. CDR1 and CDR2 from the germline V gene are SGDLS and YYNGEE. CDR3 coding DNA: TGTGCCAGCAGCGGGTCGGACAGGGTGTACGACGAGCAGTACTTC. This encodes CASSGSDRVYDEQYF.

The rearrangement links TRBV27 to TRBJ2-7, with 8 bases fitting TRBD1. Per the germline V gene, CDR1 is MNHEY and CDR2 is SMNVEV (reference sequence). This CDR3 has 15 amino acids. The trim removed 6 bases at V and 0 bases at J, leaving 7 bases unmatched. The CDR3 DNA reads TGTGCCAGCAGACCATGGACAGGGAGCTCCTACGAGCAGTACTTC. Encoded protein: CASRPWTGSSYEQYF.

This sequence joins TRBV7-9 and TRBJ2-3, with 10 bases that match TRBD2. Trimming cost V 0 bases and J 6 bases; bases outside gene matches: 6. The CDR3 spans 16 residues. Germline V gene sequence: CDR1 SEHNR, CDR2 FQNEAQ (reference sequence). CDR3 sequence reads: CASSLAPSGSRDTQYF. Here the CDR3 DNA reads TGTGCCAGCAGCTTAGCCCCTAGCGGGAGCCGGGATACGCAGTATTTT.

This chain joins TRBV10-2 and TRBJ2-7; 9 bases match TRBD2. CDR3 size: 15 residues. Germline CDR1 WSHSY, CDR2 SAAADI. The V segment lost 2 bases and the J segment 4 bases; nucleotides outside the gene matches: 6. CDR3: CASSEGVAGAYEQYF. CDR3 coding DNA: TGCGCCAGCAGTGAGGGGGTAGCGGGGGCTTACGAGCAGTACTTC.

Worth noting for this clone: Within the sample, other DNA sequences also encode this same CDR3. The rearrangement links TRBV28 to TRBJ2-3; tentatively, D is TRBD1 (6 bases). Trimming took 2 bases from V and 1 from J, leaving 13 bases between them. Per the germline V gene, CDR1 is MDHEN and CDR2 is SYDVKM. The CDR3 covers 16 residues. As DNA, the CDR3 is TGTGCCAGCAGTTTAAGGGGGTTCGGGGGCACAGATACGCAGTATTTT. This gives the protein CASSLRGFGGTDTQYF.

In its sample, this clone was seen once. Other nucleotide sequences in the sample specify the same CDR3. The gene calls are TRBV19 and TRBJ1-1; D not certain. V lost 2 bases to trimming and J lost 1 base, with 5 bases between them. Per germline, CDR1 LNHDA and CDR2 SQIVND (reference sequence). This CDR3 spans 13 amino acids. The CDR3: CASSIYPNTEAFF. The CDR3 DNA is TGTGCCAGTAGTATATACCCGAACACTGAAGCTTTCTTT.

The chain has TRBV13 and TRBJ2-3; D is unresolved. Trimming cost V 2 bases and J 3 bases, with 9 bases left between them. Germline V gives CDR1 PRHDT, CDR2 FYEKMQ (reference sequence). The CDR3 extends over 14 amino acids. The CDR3 nucleotides are TGTGCCAGCAGCTTATGGGCAGAAACAGATACGCAGTATTTT. Translated: CASSLWAETDTQYF.

This chain links TRBV5-8 with TRBJ1-1; D remains unclear. Germline V gene sequence: CDR1 SGHTS, CDR2 YDEGEE. V lost 0 bases and J lost 1, with 7 bases in between. The CDR3 loop spans 14 amino acids. In DNA, the CDR3 is TGTGCCAGCAGCTTGGGACCGGGGAACACTGAAGCTTTCTTT. Residues: CASSLGPGNTEAFF.

The gene calls are TRBV4-1 and TRBJ1-5; D not certain. CDR1 and CDR2 (germline): MGHRA, YSYEKL. V shed 2 bases and J shed 5 bases, with 7 bases lying between them. The CDR3 runs to 13 residues. CDR3 DNA: TGCGCCAGCAGCCAAATAGAGGATCAGCCCCAGCATTTT. It translates to CASSQIEDQPQHF.

This clone was found a few times. The chain employs TRBV7-9 and TRBJ1-1; no clear D. Per germline, CDR1 SEHNR and CDR2 FQNEAQ (reference sequence). The V end was cut by 5 bases, the J end by 1 base, with 14 bases between. The CDR3 contains 15 residues. CDR3 region: CASSPIGISNTEAFF. In DNA form, the CDR3 reads TGTGCCAGCAGCCCCATCGGGATCTCGAACACTGAAGCTTTCTTT.

A few counts support this clone. The J gene is TRBJ2-7, the V gene TRBV27; no clear D. Germline values: CDR1 MNHEY, CDR2 SMNVEV (reference sequence). The CDR3 contains 12 residues. V shed 4 bases and J shed 0 bases, with 4 bases lying between them. The CDR3 region is CASSYNSYEQYF. CDR3 nucleotides: TGTGCCAGCAGTTACAACTCCTACGAGCAGTACTTC.

The chain is built from TRBV4-1 and TRBJ1-2; D remains ambiguous. Deletions cut 4 bases from V and 8 bases from J, with 17 bases between. This CDR3 has 14 amino acids. Germline V gives CDR1 MGHRA, CDR2 YSYEKL. The CDR3 sequence: CASSLLVDFEGYTF. The CDR3, as DNA: TGCGCCAGCAGCCTCCTCGTGGATTTTGAAGGCTACACCTTC.

The V call is TRBV6-5, the J call TRBJ2-5, with D perhaps matching TRBD2 (6 bases). Germline loops: CDR1 MNHEY, CDR2 SVGAGI. The CDR3 has 16 residues. Trimming cost V 0 bases and J 4 bases, with 15 bases left between them. CDR3 protein: CASSYSTALAAETQYF. CDR3 DNA: TGTGCCAGCAGTTACTCGACGGCGTTAGCGGCAGAGACCCAGTACTTC.

Regarding this clone: Other DNA sequences within the sample encode an identical CDR3. The gene calls are TRBV27 and TRBJ1-2, with no clear D. The length of the CDR3 is 13 residues. V lost 2 bases, J lost 5 bases, and 9 bases lay in between. Germline lookup yields CDR1 MNHEY and CDR2 SMNVEV (reference sequence). Here the CDR3 DNA reads TGTGCCAGCAGTTTAGGAGCAGGTTATGGCTACACCTTC. Translating it yields CASSLGAGYGYTF.

About this clone itself: At the DNA level, this CDR3 is encoded by other sequences in the same sample as well. The V and J genes are TRBV19 and TRBJ1-5; D is unresolved. The CDR3 consists of 13 residues. The V gene's germline CDR1 is LNHDA and CDR2 SQIVND (reference sequence). V was clipped by 1 base and J by 6 bases, with 7 bases between them. Here the CDR3 DNA reads TGTGCCAGTAGTATAGGGCGAGGTCAGCCCCAGCATTTT. Amino acid sequence: CASSIGRGQPQHF.